This TCR beta chain was observed in a study of shared clonotypes between healthy human individuals. The test was conducted at deep level. Over several immunoSEQ plates, each subset's genomic DNA was distributed in even portions. Assay used: immunoSEQ multiplex PCR; TCRdb lists only in-frame clones, some missing. The data contain about 2 million clones, 85% to 95% of them singletons. Sequencing was carried out using naive CD4+ T cells sorted from blood. Subset reported: CD45RA+ positively selected. This TCR was sampled from a young man in good health.

CDR3 residues: CASSTADGAYEQYF. CDR3 sequence (DNA): TGTGCCAGTAGTACAGCGGACGGTGCCTACGAGCAGTACTTC. The rearrangement links TRBV19 to TRBJ2-7, with D possibly TRBD2 on 5 matching bases. Germline CDR1 reads LNHDA; CDR2 reads SQIVND (reference sequence). The V gene lost 4 bases and the J gene lost 2 bases, with 12 bases spanning the gap. The CDR3 contains 14 residues.